The 10 T cell receptor beta chains reported below all come from one sample, sequenced in a study of long-term antiretroviral therapy in people with HIV. The authors ran the immunoSEQ assay, v3.0, at survey level. The protocol was immunoSEQ multiplex PCR, while the TCRdb copy is restricted to in-frame clones and leaves out a portion. The profile shows about 9,700 clones, roughly 70% of them singletons. Material: unsorted PBMCs, obtained 1.8 years before starting antiretroviral therapy. The origin of the receptors is a man in his forties or fifties with HIV.

V usage is TRBV28 and J usage is TRBJ2-7; unclear D gene. V shed 5 bases and J shed 4 bases, with 9 bases lying between them. Germline V gene data show CDR1 as MDHEN and CDR2 as SYDVKM. The CDR3 contains 12 residues. In DNA form, the CDR3 reads TGTGCCAGCAGTCCCGAGCTTTACGAGCAGTACTTC. Residues: CASSPELYEQYF. Full variable domain (remainder filled in from reference TRBV28 and TRBJ2-7): DVKVTQSSRYLVKRTGEKVFLECVQDMDHENMFWYRQDPGLGLRLIYFSYDVKMKEKGDIPEGYSVSREKKERFSLILESASTNQTSMYLCASSPELYEQYFGPGTRLTVT.

By frequency in the sample, this clone is medium-sized. The rearrangement joins TRBV7-8 to TRBJ1-2, with D perhaps matching TRBD1 (5 bases). Germline CDR1 and CDR2: SGHVS and FQNEAQ. There are 13 residues in the CDR3. V lost 3 bases, J lost 8 bases, and 13 bases lay in between. The CDR3 loop reads CASSLGPTGGYTF. The DNA of the CDR3 is TGTGCCAGCAGCTTGGGACCAACGGGGGGCTACACCTTC.

The CDR3 coding sequence is TGTGCCAGCACCTCGACAGATGGGGTAGATACGCAGTATTTT. It specifies CASTSTDGVDTQYF. V is TRBV28 and J is TRBJ2-3, with a weak D call TRBD1 (5 bases). This CDR3 region has 14 residues. The V gene lost 7 bases and the J gene lost 5 bases, with 16 bases spanning the gap. Germline V lookup: CDR1 MDHEN, CDR2 SYDVKM.

The V and J genes are TRBV25-1 and TRBJ2-2; 11 bases match TRBD1. The CDR3 runs 14 residues. Germline loops: CDR1 MGHDK, CDR2 SYGVNS. Trimming removed 6 bases from V and 5 bases from J; junction bases left unmatched: 2. CDR3 sequence: CASSRDRGTGELFF. As DNA, the CDR3 is TGTGCCAGCAGCCGGGACAGGGGGACCGGGGAGCTGTTTTTT.

The chain joins TRBV18 to TRBJ1-2; no clear D gene. The CDR3 extends over 14 amino acids. CDR1 is KGHSH and CDR2 is LQKENI in the germline V gene. Trimming left V 3 bases short and J 7 bases short, with 15 bases between. CDR3 sequence (DNA): TGTGCCAGCTCACCTGTAGCGGTCTCGGGTGGCTACACCTTC. This translates into CASSPVAVSGGYTF.

The chain couples TRBV7-8 to TRBJ2-5, with 11 bases matching TRBD2. Germline lookup yields CDR1 SGHVS and CDR2 FQNEAQ. This CDR3 region has 17 residues. V shed 1 base, J shed 4 bases, and the junction held 8 bases outside the gene matches. CDR3 bases: TGTGCCAGCAGCTTAGATACTAGCGGGGGCCGGGGAGAGACCCAGTACTTC. As protein: CASSLDTSGGRGETQYF.

The chain joins TRBV19 to TRBJ2-1; 8 nucleotides align to TRBD2. Per germline, CDR1 LNHDA and CDR2 SQIVND (reference sequence). V dropped 3 bases and J dropped 7; count of bases not matched to a gene: 8. The CDR3 sequence is 15 residues long. In DNA form, the CDR3 reads TGTGCCAGTAGTATGGTAGCGGGGCCTCTAAATGAGCAGTTCTTC. It is translated as CASSMVAGPLNEQFF.

The gene calls are TRBV7-9 and TRBJ2-7, with no clear D. The CDR3 totals 12 residues. V was cut by 2 bases and J by 5 bases, with 7 bases left in between. The germline gives CDR1 SEHNR, CDR2 FQNEAQ (reference sequence). CDR3 nucleotide sequence: TGTGCCAGCAGCTTATCATCCGACGAGCAGTACTTC. Its protein is CASSLSSDEQYF.

This clone was seen only once. The chain links TRBV27 to TRBJ2-7, with no clear D. Germline CDR1 reads MNHEY; CDR2 reads SMNVEV (reference sequence). CDR3 length: 13 amino acids. Trimming stripped 4 bases from V and 4 bases from J, with 11 bases between. As DNA, the CDR3 is TGTGCCAGCAGTTCTCCCGACGGATACGAGCAGTACTTC. Amino acid sequence: CASSSPDGYEQYF.

The chain carries TRBV7-3 and TRBJ2-3; 14 nucleotides align to TRBD2. Germline CDR1 is SGHTA and CDR2 is FQGTGA. This CDR3 contains 16 residues. V was pared by 5 bases and J by 6 bases, with 7 bases of the junction left unmatched. DNA of the CDR3: TGTGCCAGCAGCCCGACTAGCGGGGGGGCATTCGATACGCAGTATTTT. Encoded protein: CASSPTSGGAFDTQYF.